A selection of T cell receptor beta chains follows, all from one sample in a study of T cell responses to AZD1222 COVID-19 vaccine. Measured with immunoSEQ multiplex PCR; TCRdb has only the in-frame clones, and not every one. The table shows over 85,000 clones, with 80% to 95% occurring only once. The material sequenced was peripheral blood, taken on day 0 of AZD1222 vaccination. The receptor set was obtained from an adult in good health. CDR3s include the opening cysteine and the closing phenylalanine or tryptophan. Fields, in order: V gene, J gene, CDR3 protein.

>TRBV30|TRBJ1-6
CAWSVLGREKTPLHF
>TRBV7-9|TRBJ2-3
CASSIGGSTDTQYF
>TRBV18|TRBJ1-2
CASSPPLGNYGYTF
>TRBV28|TRBJ2-1
CASSFGRDLPHNEQFF
>TRBV7-9|TRBJ2-7
CASSIDGPYEQYF
>TRBV10-3|TRBJ1-1
CAISDPGVTYTEAFF
>TRBV5-6|TRBJ1-5
CASSLYSGESNQPQHF
>TRBV18|TRBJ1-5
CASSPGGSNQPQHF
>TRBV27|TRBJ2-3
CASSRDGSGGMSLDTQYF
>TRBV5-1|TRBJ2-1
CASSFSRGHNEQFF
>TRBV28|TRBJ2-7
CASSLRQGAYEQYF
>TRBV18|TRBJ1-4
CASSPDRENEKLFF
>TRBV7-3|TRBJ1-2
CASSLNRREGYTF
>TRBV5-1|TRBJ1-1
CASSLGGQGASEAFF